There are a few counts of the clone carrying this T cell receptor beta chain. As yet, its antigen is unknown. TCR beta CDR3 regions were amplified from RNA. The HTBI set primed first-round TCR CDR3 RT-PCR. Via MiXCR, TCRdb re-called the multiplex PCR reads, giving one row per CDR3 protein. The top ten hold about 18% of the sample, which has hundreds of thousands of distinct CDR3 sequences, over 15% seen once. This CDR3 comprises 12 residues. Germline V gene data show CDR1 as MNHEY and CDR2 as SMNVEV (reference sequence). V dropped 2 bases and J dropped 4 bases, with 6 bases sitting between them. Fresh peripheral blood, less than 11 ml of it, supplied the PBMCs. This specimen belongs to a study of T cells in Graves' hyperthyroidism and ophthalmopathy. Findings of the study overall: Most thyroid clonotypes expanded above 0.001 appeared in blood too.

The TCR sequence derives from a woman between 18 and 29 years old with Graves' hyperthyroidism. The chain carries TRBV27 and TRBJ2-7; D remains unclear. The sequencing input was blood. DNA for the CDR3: TGTGCCAGCAGTTTAAAACCTTACGAGCAGTACTTC. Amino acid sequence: CASSLKPYEQYF.